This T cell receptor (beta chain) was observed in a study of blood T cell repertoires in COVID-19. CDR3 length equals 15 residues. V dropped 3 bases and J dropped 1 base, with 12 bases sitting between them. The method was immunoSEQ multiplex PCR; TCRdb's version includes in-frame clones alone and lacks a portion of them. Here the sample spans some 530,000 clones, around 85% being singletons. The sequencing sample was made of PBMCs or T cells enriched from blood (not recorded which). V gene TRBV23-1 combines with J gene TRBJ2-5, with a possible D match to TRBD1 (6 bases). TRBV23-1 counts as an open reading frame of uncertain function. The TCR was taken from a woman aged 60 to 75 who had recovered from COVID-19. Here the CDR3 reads CASSHRPQGQETQYF. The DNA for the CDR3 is TGCGCCAGCAGTCACCGCCCACAGGGCCAAGAGACCCAGTACTTC.